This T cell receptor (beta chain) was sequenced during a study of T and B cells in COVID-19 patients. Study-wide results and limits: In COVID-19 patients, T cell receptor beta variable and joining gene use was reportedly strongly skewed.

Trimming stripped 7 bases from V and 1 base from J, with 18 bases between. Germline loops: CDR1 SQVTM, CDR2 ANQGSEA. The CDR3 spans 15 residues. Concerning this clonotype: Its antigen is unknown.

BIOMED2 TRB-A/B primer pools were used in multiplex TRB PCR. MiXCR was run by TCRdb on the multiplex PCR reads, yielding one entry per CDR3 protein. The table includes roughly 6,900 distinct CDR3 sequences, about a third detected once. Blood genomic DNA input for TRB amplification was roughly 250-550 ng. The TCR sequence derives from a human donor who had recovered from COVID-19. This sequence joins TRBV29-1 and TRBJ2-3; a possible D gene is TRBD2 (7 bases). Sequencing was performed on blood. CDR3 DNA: TGCAGCGGGGGAGGTGGGGGGGCTGGCACAGATACGCAGTATTTT. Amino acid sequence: CSGGGGGAGTDTQYF.